This T cell receptor (beta chain) is from a study of blood T cell repertoires in COVID-19. Looking at the study overall: From the United States, Italy and Spain came samples of acute and convalescent COVID-19. T cells, B-cell-depleted T cells, or PBMCs supplied cDNA or gDNA.

Under the authors' procedure: Quantification of nucleated cells was approximated via reference gene primer amplification. Generated by immunoSEQ multiplex PCR, the TCRdb table keeps only in-frame clones and is missing some. The D gene and trimming were derived from the DNA, and the V and J assignments and clone size from that table. The data contain about 71,000 clones, about nine tenths of them singletons. CDR1 is SGHAT, CDR2 FQNNGV, per germline. V gave up 5 bases and J gave up 0 bases; unmatched junction bases: 8. CDR3 size: 18 residues. The sequencing sample was made of peripheral blood. The chain is built from TRBV11-2 and TRBJ2-6, with TRBD1 matching 9 bases. The receptor was isolated from a young woman with acute or convalescent COVID-19. CDR3 sequence reads: CASSHRDRESSGANVLTF. CDR3 coding DNA: TGTGCCAGCAGCCACCGGGACAGGGAGAGCTCTGGGGCCAACGTCCTGACTTTC.